Below, 5 T cell receptor beta chains from the same sample are listed, as sequenced in a study of prognosis after radiotherapy for stage I lung cancer. The genomic DNA TCR beta CDR3 region underwent two rounds of multiplex PCR. It was primers specific to each TRBV and TRBJ gene that first-round PCR used. TCRdb fed the multiplex PCR reads into MiXCR, producing one record per CDR3 protein. The sample yields some 20,000 distinct CDR3 sequences, roughly 39% seen once. Sequencing used PBMCs, obtained before or after stereotactic body radiation therapy (not recorded which). These TCRs come from a donor aged 50 or older with non-small cell lung cancer.

As regards this clonotype: Germline is not matched at one junction end, which may reflect a read error. CDR3 protein: CASSQGLAENNDQFF. The CDR3 coding sequence is TGTGCCAGCAGCCAAGGACTAGCGGAGAACAATGATCAGTTCTTC. The chain employs TRBV27 and TRBJ2-1, with 10 bases matching TRBD2. In germline, CDR1 is MNHEY, CDR2 SMNVEV (reference sequence). This CDR3 has 15 amino acids.

This clonotype was observed at least ten times. The J gene is TRBJ2-1, the V gene TRBV7-3, with 9 positions matching TRBD1. V lost 1 base to trimming and J lost 10 bases; unmatched junction nucleotides: 8. Germline V gene lookup returns CDR1 SGHTA and CDR2 FQGTGA. The length of the CDR3 is 15 residues. CDR3 sequence reads: CASSLIGIGTGEQFF. The CDR3 coding sequence is TGTGCCAGCAGCTTAATAGGAATAGGGACAGGGGAGCAGTTCTTC.

In its sample, this clonotype was seen many times. The chain joins TRBV5-1 to TRBJ2-1; 9 bases align to TRBD1. The CDR3 covers 15 residues. Unmatched junction bases numbered 14, after V lost 8 bases and J lost 8 bases. Germline values: CDR1 SGHRS, CDR2 YFSETQ. The CDR3 DNA reads as TGCGCCAGTACGAGTACAGGGGGCGCTGGCGATGAGCAGTTCTTC. Its translation: CASTSTGGAGDEQFF.

This clonotype was counted ten times or more. CDR3 residues: CATQAGVVETQYF. The DNA for the CDR3 is TGTGCCACCCAGGCAGGGGTGGTAGAGACCCAGTACTTC. This rearrangement joins TRBV24-1 to TRBJ2-5; TRBD1 is a possible D gene (6 bases). CDR1 and CDR2 from the germline V gene are KGHDR and SFDVKD. V was pared by 9 bases and J by 4 bases, with 14 bases between. There are 13 residues in the CDR3.

This clonotype was seen many times. The rearrangement uses TRBV7-3 and TRBJ1-2; TRBD1 agrees at 7 bases. Germline CDR1 reads SGHTA; CDR2 reads FQGTGA. J lost 3 bases, V lost 5 bases, and 9 bases had no gene match. The CDR3 length is 15 residues. The DNA of the CDR3 is TGTGCCAGCAGCCAGGGACAGCTTAAAGACTATGGCTACACCTTC. It translates to CASSQGQLKDYGYTF.